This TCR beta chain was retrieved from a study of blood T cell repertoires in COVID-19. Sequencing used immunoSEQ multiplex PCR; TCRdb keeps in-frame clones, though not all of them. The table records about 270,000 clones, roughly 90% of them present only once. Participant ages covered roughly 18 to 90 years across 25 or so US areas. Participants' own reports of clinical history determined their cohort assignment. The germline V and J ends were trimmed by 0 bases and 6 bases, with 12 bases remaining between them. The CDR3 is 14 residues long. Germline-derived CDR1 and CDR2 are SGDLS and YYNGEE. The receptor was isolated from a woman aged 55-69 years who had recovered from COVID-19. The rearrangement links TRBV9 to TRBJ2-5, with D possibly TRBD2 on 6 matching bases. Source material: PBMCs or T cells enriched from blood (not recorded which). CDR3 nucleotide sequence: TGTGCCAGCAGCGTAGGGGGGGTAGAGAAGACCCAGTACTTC. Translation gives CASSVGGVEKTQYF.